This TCR beta chain was recovered during a study of T cell repertoires in cytomegalovirus infection. Study-level findings and limits: Ex vivo responses were dominated by HLA-C-restricted CMV-specific TCR beta clonotypes.

This CDR3 has 14 amino acids. The ends lost 2 bases at V and 5 bases at J; junction bases unmatched: 5. Germline values: CDR1 SQVTM, CDR2 ANQGSEA. A single record per CDR3 protein comes from TCRdb applying MiXCR to the reads. Here the sample spans 510,000 or so distinct CDR3 sequences, more than 20% being singletons. Remarks on this clonotype: Its antigen is undetermined.

This TCR derives from a human donor in good health (CMV status not recorded). Some clones in this sample may be carry-over from other donors' samples. This chain joins TRBV29-1 and TRBJ1-1; TRBD1 matches 10 bases. The sequencing sample was made of PBMCs. This CDR3 is CSVEKGQGWTEAFF. The DNA for the CDR3 is TGCAGCGTTGAAAAGGGACAGGGGTGGACTGAAGCTTTCTTT.